A selection of T cell receptor beta chains follows, all from one sample in a study of PD-1 blockade in classical Hodgkin lymphoma. Using immunoSEQ multiplex PCR, the repertoire was profiled, and TCRdb retains in-frame clones only, with some absent. Of some 84,000 clones in the sample, around nine tenths are singletons; the top ten hold about 2.6%. The sample in question was peripheral blood mononuclear cells (PBMCs), obtained before the second cycle of nivolumab. All receptors derive from a human donor with classical Hodgkin lymphoma. CDR3s include the opening cysteine and the closing phenylalanine or tryptophan. Fields, in order: J gene, D gene, V gene, clone size, CDR3 DNA, CDR3 protein. The D gene is left open where the match is weak. Not all rows give a size; the values are once, few, many and, for expanded clones, a class.

J: TRBJ1-2
D: -
V: TRBV6-5
size: -
DNA: TGTGCCAGCAGTTGGGGGATGGGGCGAGACTACACCTTC
CDR3: CASSWGMGRDYTF

J: TRBJ2-7
D: -
V: TRBV2
size: few
DNA: TGTGCCAGCTATATGAGGGGGGGGTATTCCTACGAGCAGTACTTC
CDR3: CASYMRGGYSYEQYF

J: TRBJ2-7
D: -
V: TRBV5-1
size: -
DNA: TGCGCCAGCAGCTTGGAAACGGCCACCTACGAGCAGTACTTC
CDR3: CASSLETATYEQYF

J: TRBJ2-4
D: TRBD2
V: TRBV28
size: once
DNA: TGTGCCAGCGCCTTCGGGTCTAGCGGAGACATTCAGTACTTC
CDR3: CASAFGSSGDIQYF

J: TRBJ2-3
D: -
V: TRBV27
size: -
DNA: TGTGCCAGCAGTTACGTAGCGGATACACGAGATACGCAGTATTTT
CDR3: CASSYVADTRDTQYF

J: TRBJ1-2
D: -
V: TRBV7-9
size: once
DNA: TGTGCCAGCACCCCACCCCTAAAATATGGCTACACCTTC
CDR3: CASTPPLKYGYTF

J: TRBJ1-4
D: -
V: TRBV6-5
size: -
DNA: TGTGCCAGCAGTTCTGTTCCGGAAAATGAAAAACTGTTTTTT
CDR3: CASSSVPENEKLFF

J: TRBJ1-4
D: TRBD1
V: TRBV11-2
size: -
DNA: TGTGCCAGCAGCGGACGAACTGGGACAGGGGTTGAAAAACTGTTTTTT
CDR3: CASSGRTGTGVEKLFF

J: TRBJ2-2
D: TRBD2
V: TRBV28
size: -
DNA: TGTGCCAGCAGTTTCTTACCGGGACTAAAGGTCACCGGGGAGCTGTTTTTT
CDR3: CASSFLPGLKVTGELFF

J: TRBJ2-5
D: TRBD1
V: TRBV5-4
size: -
DNA: TGTGCCAGCAGCCCAGTGTTACGGACAGGGGAGACCCAGTACTTC
CDR3: CASSPVLRTGETQYF

J: TRBJ2-6
D: -
V: TRBV27
size: once
DNA: TGTGCCAGCAGTTTAGTAGGCTCTGGGGCCAACGTCCTGACTTTC
CDR3: CASSLVGSGANVLTF

J: TRBJ2-7
D: -
V: TRBV6-6
size: -
DNA: TGTGCCAGCGGGGGAGTGGGCGAGCAGTACTTC
CDR3: CASGGVGEQYF

J: TRBJ2-2
D: -
V: TRBV19
size: -
DNA: TGTGCCAGTAGTAGGTACGGTACCGGGGAGCTGTTTTTT
CDR3: CASSRYGTGELFF

J: TRBJ2-7
D: -
V: TRBV5-1
size: -
DNA: TGCGCCAGCAGCTTAGAACCGGACAGGAGGGCCTACGAGCAGTACTTC
CDR3: CASSLEPDRRAYEQYF

J: TRBJ2-3
D: -
V: TRBV19
size: once
DNA: TGTGCCAGTAGTATAGATTTAGGGATTGGCACAGATACGCAGTATTTT
CDR3: CASSIDLGIGTDTQYF

J: TRBJ1-3
D: -
V: TRBV9
size: -
DNA: TGTGCCAGCAGCCCGTTGGGCTCTGGAAACACCATATATTTT
CDR3: CASSPLGSGNTIYF

J: TRBJ2-2
D: TRBD2
V: TRBV7-3
size: -
DNA: TGTGCCAGCAGCGACGGACTAGCGGGAGGCACCGGGGAGCTGTTTTTT
CDR3: CASSDGLAGGTGELFF

J: TRBJ1-1
D: -
V: TRBV28
size: -
DNA: TGTGCCAGCAGCAAGACAGGTATGAACACTGAAGCTTTCTTT
CDR3: CASSKTGMNTEAFF

J: TRBJ2-5
D: -
V: TRBV27
size: once
DNA: TGTGCCAGCAGTCCCATTTGGCAGGGGTTAGAGACCCAGTACTTC
CDR3: CASSPIWQGLETQYF

J: TRBJ2-5
D: TRBD2
V: TRBV7-9
size: -
DNA: TGTGCCAGCAGCCGATTCATTAGCGGGAGCGGTCGAGAGACCCAGTACTTC
CDR3: CASSRFISGSGRETQYF

J: TRBJ1-1
D: TRBD1
V: TRBV7-8
size: -
DNA: TGTGCCAGCAGACCCCCGACAGGGATGAACACTGAAGCTTTCTTT
CDR3: CASRPPTGMNTEAFF

J: TRBJ1-2
D: TRBD1
V: TRBV6-1
size: -
DNA: TGTGCCAGCAGTGAGACAGGGAGATATGGCTACACCTTC
CDR3: CASSETGRYGYTF

J: TRBJ2-7
D: TRBD2
V: TRBV29-1
size: -
DNA: TGCAGCGCCCGGGGGGTCCACGAGCAGTACTTC
CDR3: CSARGVHEQYF

J: TRBJ2-7
D: TRBD1
V: TRBV29-1
size: -
DNA: TGCAGCGTTTGGGACAGGGTAGGGAACTACGAGCAGTACTTC
CDR3: CSVWDRVGNYEQYF

J: TRBJ2-7
D: TRBD1
V: TRBV29-1
size: -
DNA: TGCAGCGTTGTATGGGACAGGGCCTACGAGCAGTACTTC
CDR3: CSVVWDRAYEQYF

J: TRBJ1-6
D: -
V: TRBV6-1
size: -
DNA: TGTGCCAGCAGTGGCACCGGGGCGGCGGGTTCACCCCTCCACTTT
CDR3: CASSGTGAAGSPLHF

J: TRBJ1-2
D: -
V: TRBV19
size: -
DNA: TGTGCCAGTAGTATGGTTTCCGGGACGGATGGCTACACCTTC
CDR3: CASSMVSGTDGYTF

J: TRBJ2-3
D: -
V: TRBV19
size: -
DNA: TGTGCCAGTAGTACCCCCAGCCTACTCTCTCTGAGGGATACGCAGTATTTT
CDR3: CASSTPSLLSLRDTQYF

J: TRBJ1-1
D: -
V: TRBV21-1
size: -
DNA: TGTGCCAGCACCCTCGACATACAGGGGAAGAACACTGAAGCTTTCTTT
CDR3: CASTLDIQGKNTEAFF

J: TRBJ2-7
D: -
V: TRBV27
size: -
DNA: TGTGCCAGCAGTTTCAACCCCTTCCGGCCTTCGGACTACGAGCAGTACTTC
CDR3: CASSFNPFRPSDYEQYF

J: TRBJ2-3
D: TRBD2
V: TRBV19
size: -
DNA: TGTGCCAGTAGTATCGCAACAGCGCCGGGAGGAGATACGCAGTATTTT
CDR3: CASSIATAPGGDTQYF

J: TRBJ2-1
D: -
V: TRBV4-1
size: -
DNA: TGCGCCAGCAGCTCACGACAGCTGGGGGACTCCTACAATGAGCAGTTCTTC
CDR3: CASSSRQLGDSYNEQFF

J: TRBJ2-1
D: TRBD1
V: TRBV18
size: once
DNA: TGTGCCAGCTCACCTAGATGGGACAGGGGGATCAATGAGCAGTTCTTC
CDR3: CASSPRWDRGINEQFF

J: TRBJ2-7
D: -
V: TRBV7-2
size: -
DNA: TGTGCCAGCAGCCCCCTCGGCGGGCTGTACGAGCAGTACTTC
CDR3: CASSPLGGLYEQYF

J: TRBJ2-5
D: -
V: TRBV18
size: -
DNA: TGTGCCAGCTCACCCCGCCCAGGGCCCCAAGAGACCCAGTACTTC
CDR3: CASSPRPGPQETQYF

J: TRBJ2-1
D: -
V: TRBV11-2
size: -
DNA: TGTGCCAGCAGCTTAGCGGAGGGGCAGCACCAGTTCTTC
CDR3: CASSLAEGQHQFF

J: TRBJ2-7
D: -
V: TRBV28
size: -
DNA: TGTGCCAGCAGTTTGTTGAGGGGGGCAAGGGAGCAGTACTTC
CDR3: CASSLLRGAREQYF

J: TRBJ2-5
D: TRBD1
V: TRBV19
size: -
DNA: TGTGCCAGTAGTACCCACCGGAGCGGGACAGGGGTTGAGACCCAGTACTTC
CDR3: CASSTHRSGTGVETQYF

J: TRBJ1-5
D: -
V: TRBV6-6
size: once
DNA: TGTGCCAGCAGCTTGGACAATCAGCCCCAGCATTTT
CDR3: CASSLDNQPQHF

J: TRBJ2-7
D: TRBD2
V: TRBV4-2
size: -
DNA: TGTGCCAGCAGCCAAAATTCGTTTCCTGGGACTAGCGGGAGTAGCGAGCAGTACTTC
CDR3: CASSQNSFPGTSGSSEQYF

J: TRBJ1-2
D: -
V: TRBV4-2
size: once
DNA: TGTGCCAGCAGCCAAGGGTCTGGCTCTGATGGCTACACCTTC
CDR3: CASSQGSGSDGYTF

J: TRBJ2-1
D: -
V: TRBV5-6
size: -
DNA: TGTGCCAGCAGCTTGGGTGGATTTAATGAGCAGTTCTTC
CDR3: CASSLGGFNEQFF

J: TRBJ2-2
D: -
V: TRBV6-1
size: -
DNA: TGTGCCAGCAGCGGGGACACAGACACCGGGGAGCTGTTTTTT
CDR3: CASSGDTDTGELFF

J: TRBJ2-1
D: -
V: TRBV6-5
size: once
DNA: TGTGCCAGCAGTTATACGGATGGCTACAATGAGCAGTTCTTC
CDR3: CASSYTDGYNEQFF

J: TRBJ2-1
D: TRBD1
V: TRBV6-6
size: -
DNA: TGTGCCAGCACCCTGGGTGGGGACAGTTACAATGAGCAGTTCTTC
CDR3: CASTLGGDSYNEQFF

J: TRBJ2-2
D: TRBD2
V: TRBV4-1
size: few
DNA: TGCGCCAGCAGCCGTCAAGCGGGAGCAAACACCGGGGAGCTGTTTTTT
CDR3: CASSRQAGANTGELFF

J: TRBJ2-1
D: -
V: TRBV28
size: -
DNA: TGTGCCAGCTTTAAACAGGGGACTTACAATGAGCAGTTCTTC
CDR3: CASFKQGTYNEQFF

J: TRBJ2-1
D: -
V: TRBV5-1
size: -
DNA: TGCGCCAGCAGCCCGGACAGCCCTAGGTCCTACAATGAGCAGTTCTTC
CDR3: CASSPDSPRSYNEQFF

J: TRBJ2-2
D: TRBD2
V: TRBV6-5
size: -
DNA: TGTGCCAGCAGTCTGACTAGCCTGAACACCGGGGAGCTGTTTTTT
CDR3: CASSLTSLNTGELFF

J: TRBJ2-7
D: TRBD2
V: TRBV19
size: -
DNA: TGTGCCAGTAGTACCCGGGGGGGGACTCCCTACGAGCAGTACTTC
CDR3: CASSTRGGTPYEQYF

J: TRBJ2-5
D: TRBD1
V: TRBV19
size: -
DNA: TGTGCCAGTAGTACTGGGACAGGGGGAGGGGAGACCCAGTACTTC
CDR3: CASSTGTGGGETQYF

J: TRBJ1-5
D: -
V: TRBV7-9
size: -
DNA: TGTGCCAGCAGCTCACCGGGCCCCAATCAGCCCCAGCATTTT
CDR3: CASSSPGPNQPQHF

J: TRBJ2-5
D: -
V: TRBV30
size: -
DNA: TGTGCCTGGGCACTTCGAGCTAGCGAGACCCAGTACTTC
CDR3: CAWALRASETQYF

J: TRBJ1-2
D: -
V: TRBV29-1
size: once
DNA: TGCAGCGTTGTTGGGAGGGGGTCAAACTATGGCTACACCTTC
CDR3: CSVVGRGSNYGYTF

J: TRBJ2-5
D: -
V: TRBV7-7
size: -
DNA: TGTGCCAGCAGCCCCCTTTCTGGCCAAGAGACCCAGTACTTC
CDR3: CASSPLSGQETQYF

J: TRBJ2-5
D: -
V: TRBV7-8
size: -
DNA: TGTGCCAGCGCCTCCCCAGCGGGCGGAGAGACCCAGTACTTC
CDR3: CASASPAGGETQYF

J: TRBJ2-1
D: TRBD2
V: TRBV7-2
size: -
DNA: TGTGCCAGCAGCCCCGGGAGGGTCTTAGACAATGAGCAGTTCTTC
CDR3: CASSPGRVLDNEQFF